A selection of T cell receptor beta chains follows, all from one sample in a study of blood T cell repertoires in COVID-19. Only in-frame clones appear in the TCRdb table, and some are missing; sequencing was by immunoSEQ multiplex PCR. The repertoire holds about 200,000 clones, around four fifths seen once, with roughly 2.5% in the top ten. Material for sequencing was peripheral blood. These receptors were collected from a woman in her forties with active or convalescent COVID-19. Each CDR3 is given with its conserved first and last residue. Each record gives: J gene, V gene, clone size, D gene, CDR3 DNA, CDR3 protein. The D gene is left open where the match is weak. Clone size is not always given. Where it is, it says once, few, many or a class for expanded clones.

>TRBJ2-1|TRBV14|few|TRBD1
TGTGCCAGCAGCCAACTTAACAGGGGGCGCATCAATGAGCAGTTCTTC
CASSQLNRGRINEQFF
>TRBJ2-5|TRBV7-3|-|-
TGTGCCAGCAGCTCCGCCTCGGACGGGGTCATTTACTTC
CASSSASDGVIYF
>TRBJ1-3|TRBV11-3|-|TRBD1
TGTGCCAGCAGCGCACAGGGGGCGACCGGAAACACCATATATTTT
CASSAQGATGNTIYF
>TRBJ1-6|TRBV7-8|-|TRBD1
TGTGCCAGCAGCCGGAGACAGGGTTGGTCACCCCTCCACTTT
CASSRRQGWSPLHF
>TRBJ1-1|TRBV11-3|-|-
TGTGCCAGCAGCTATCAGAACACTGAAGCTTTCTTT
CASSYQNTEAFF
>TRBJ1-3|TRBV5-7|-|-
TGTGCCAGCAGCTTTGACAGCTTAGGAAACACCATATATTTT
CASSFDSLGNTIYF
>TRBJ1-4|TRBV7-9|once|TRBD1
TGTGCCAGCAGCTCTCTGACAGGACAGGGGATTAATGAAAAACTGTTTTTT
CASSSLTGQGINEKLFF
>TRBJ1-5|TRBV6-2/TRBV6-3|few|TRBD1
TGTGCCAGCAGTCCCCAGGGACAGGGGGACAATCAGCCCCAGCATTTT
CASSPQGQGDNQPQHF
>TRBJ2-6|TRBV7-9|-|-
TGTGCCAGCAGCGGCCAGGCACAGGGCCCTCTCTCTGGGGCCAACGTCCTGACTTTC
CASSGQAQGPLSGANVLTF
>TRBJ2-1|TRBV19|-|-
TGTGCCAGTAGTATAGTTGGGGCCGAACCCTACAATGAGCAGTTCTTC
CASSIVGAEPYNEQFF
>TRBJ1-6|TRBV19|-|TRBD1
TGTGCCAGTACCCTGGGCCGGACAGGGCAATCACCCCTCCACTTT
CASTLGRTGQSPLHF
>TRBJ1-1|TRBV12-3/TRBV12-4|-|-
TGTGCCAGCAGTCTTACAGGGAACACTGAAGCTTTCTTT
CASSLTGNTEAFF